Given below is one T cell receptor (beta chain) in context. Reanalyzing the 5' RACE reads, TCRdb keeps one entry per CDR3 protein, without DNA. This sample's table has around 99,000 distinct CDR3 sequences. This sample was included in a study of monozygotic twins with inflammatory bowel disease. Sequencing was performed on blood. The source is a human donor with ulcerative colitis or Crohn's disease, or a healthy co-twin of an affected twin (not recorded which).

CDR3 residues: CASSLLGASGHEQYF. The gene calls are TRBV5-1 and TRBJ2-7; with no DNA, the TCRdb D assignment of TRBD1 cannot be verified. The V gene's germline CDR1 is SGHRS and CDR2 YFSETQ. The CDR3 extends over 15 amino acids.